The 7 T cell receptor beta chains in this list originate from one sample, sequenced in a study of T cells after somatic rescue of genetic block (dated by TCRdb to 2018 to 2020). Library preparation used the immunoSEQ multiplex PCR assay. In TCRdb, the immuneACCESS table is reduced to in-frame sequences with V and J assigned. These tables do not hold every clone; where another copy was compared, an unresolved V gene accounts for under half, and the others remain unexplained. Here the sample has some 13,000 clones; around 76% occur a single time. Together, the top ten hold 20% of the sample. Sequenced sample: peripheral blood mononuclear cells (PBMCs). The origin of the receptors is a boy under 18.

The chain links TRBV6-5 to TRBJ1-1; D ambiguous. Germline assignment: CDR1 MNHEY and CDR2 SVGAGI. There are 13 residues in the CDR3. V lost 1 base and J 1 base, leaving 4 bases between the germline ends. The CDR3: CASSYLANTEAFF. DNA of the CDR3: TGTGCCAGCAGTTACTTAGCGAACACTGAAGCTTTCTTT.

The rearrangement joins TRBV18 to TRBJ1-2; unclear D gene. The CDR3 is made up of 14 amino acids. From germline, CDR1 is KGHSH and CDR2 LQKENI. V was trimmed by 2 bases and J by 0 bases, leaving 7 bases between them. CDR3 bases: TGTGCCAGCTCACCAGAACCGGCTAACTATGGCTACACCTTC. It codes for CASSPEPANYGYTF.

For the CDR3, the DNA is TGTGCCAGCAGCTATCAGGGCTACACTGAAGCTTTCTTT. As protein: CASSYQGYTEAFF. The chain has TRBV14 and TRBJ1-1, with D perhaps matching TRBD1 (5 bases). The V gene lost 5 bases and the J gene lost 3 bases, with 10 bases spanning the gap. Germline-derived CDR1 and CDR2 are SGHDN and FVKESK. The CDR3 runs to 13 residues.

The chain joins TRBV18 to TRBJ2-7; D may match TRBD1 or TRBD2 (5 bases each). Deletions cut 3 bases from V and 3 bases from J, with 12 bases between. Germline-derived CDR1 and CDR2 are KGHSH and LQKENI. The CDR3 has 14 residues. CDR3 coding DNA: TGTGCCAGCTCACCTGCGAGGGGTGACTACGAGCAGTACTTC. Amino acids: CASSPARGDYEQYF.

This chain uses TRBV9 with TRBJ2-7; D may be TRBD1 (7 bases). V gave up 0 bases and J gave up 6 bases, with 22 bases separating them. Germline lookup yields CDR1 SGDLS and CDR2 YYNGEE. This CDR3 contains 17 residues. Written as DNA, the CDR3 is TGTGCCAGCAGCGTAGGCATCAGGGACAGTTGGAGGGGCGAGCAGTACTTC. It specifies CASSVGIRDSWRGEQYF.

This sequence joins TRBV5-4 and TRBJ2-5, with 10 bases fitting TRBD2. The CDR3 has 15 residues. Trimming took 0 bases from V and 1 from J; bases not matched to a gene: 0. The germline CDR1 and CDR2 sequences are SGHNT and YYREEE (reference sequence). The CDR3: CASSLGLAGQETQYF. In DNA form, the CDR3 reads TGTGCCAGCAGCTTGGGACTAGCGGGCCAAGAGACCCAGTACTTC.

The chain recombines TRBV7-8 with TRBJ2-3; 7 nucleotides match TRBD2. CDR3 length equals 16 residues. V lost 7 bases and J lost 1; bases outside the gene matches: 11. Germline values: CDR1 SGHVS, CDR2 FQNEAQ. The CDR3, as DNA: TGTGCCAGCAACCGACTAGCAGCTGAGCGCACAGATACGCAGTATTTT. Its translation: CASNRLAAERTDTQYF.